This TCR beta chain appears in the sequencing data of a study of neurological immune-mediated disorders. Whole-study findings and limits: Phylogenetic grouping assigned the repertoires of 18 of 34 multiple sclerosis patients to a single related-CDR3 cluster, which may represent a signature.

Time point described: longitudinal time-point 3. The germline V gene encodes CDR1 DFQATT and CDR2 SNEGSKA (reference sequence). With V trimmed by 5 bases and J by 4 bases, 2 bases remained unmatched. The CDR3 contains 13 residues. The sample holds many counts of this clonotype. No antigen is known for it. TCRdb processed the 5' RACE reads anew with MiXCR; each CDR3 protein has one entry. The sample has approximately 84,000 distinct CDR3 sequences, approximately 4.6% seen once. The chain is built from TRBV20-1 and TRBJ1-3, with 10 bases aligning to TRBD1. The sample comprised PBMCs. The receptor comes from a woman aged 55-70 years with multiple sclerosis. The CDR3 sequence is CSAGDRGGNTIYF. CDR3 DNA sequence: TGCAGTGCTGGGGACAGGGGAGGAAACACCATATATTTT.